The clone carrying this TCR beta chain was observed many times. The antigen is undetermined. This sample is drawn from a study of T cell repertoires in cytomegalovirus infection. At the level of the study: It was recently identified HLA-C-restricted and well-studied HLA-B-restricted CMV epitopes that the study used. From public TCR beta signatures came an indication of both CMV infection and matching HLA type.

CDR1 is SGHTA and CDR2 is FQGNSA in the germline V gene. The CDR3 contains 13 residues. V was trimmed by 6 bases and J by 0 bases, leaving 7 bases between them. TCRdb passed the reads through MiXCR, listing each CDR3 protein once. The sample contains about 900,000 distinct CDR3 sequences, 25% to 40% of which appear only once. The specimen comprised cultured CD8+ T cells from PBMCs, sampled from culture after CMV antigen stimulation. The TCR originated in a human donor in good health (CMV status not recorded). Some clones in this sample may be carry-over from other donors' samples. The chain carries TRBV7-2 and TRBJ2-3, with D unresolved. The CDR3 here is CASSSDSTDTQYF. CDR3 DNA: TGTGCCAGCAGTTCGGACAGCACAGATACGCAGTATTTT.